This TCR beta chain was identified in a study of T cell repertoires in cytomegalovirus infection. V gave up 2 bases and J gave up 3 bases, with 10 bases separating them. This CDR3 region has 14 residues. Germline V gene lookup returns CDR1 SGHTA and CDR2 FQGTGA. Overall study results and limits: In two of eight donors, the top clonotype was HLA-C-restricted CMV-specific.

One entry per CDR3 protein results from TCRdb running MiXCR on the reads. The sample consists of roughly 230,000 distinct CDR3 sequences, 22% of them appearing once. In its sample, this clonotype was seen many times. Its specificity is not known. Since a much larger clone is just one base distant, this may be a read error. Sample: CD8+ T cells from PBMCs. This chain uses TRBV7-3 with TRBJ1-1; the D gene is possibly TRBD1 (5 bases). The clonotype originates from a human donor in good health (CMV status not recorded). Some clones in this sample may be carry-over from other donors' samples. DNA of the CDR3: TGTGCCAGCAGCTTAGTCGGGGGGGACACTGAAGCTTTCTTT. Its translation: CASSLVGGDTEAFF. The whole variable domain, remainder taken from reference TRBV7-3 and TRBJ1-1, is GAGVSQTPSNKVTEKGKYVELRCDPISGHTALYWYRQSLGQGPEFLIYFQGTGAADDSGLPNDRFFAVRPEGSVSTLKIQRTERGDSAVYLCASSLVGGDTEAFFGQGTRLTVV.